These T cell receptor beta chains were read from a single sample in a study of cytotoxic CD8 clonotypes in ibrutinib-treated CLL. Only in-frame clones appear in the TCRdb table, and some are missing; sequencing was by immunoSEQ multiplex PCR. The data hold 250,000 to 350,000 clones, with more than 70% observed a single time. The source was PBMCs, collected at disease progression, from a patient treated with ibrutinib. The receptors were gathered from a human donor with chronic lymphocytic leukemia. CDR3s include the opening cysteine and the closing phenylalanine or tryptophan. D genes are given only for firm matches. Clone size is shown for a subset of rows, as once, few, many or a class of expanded clone.

d_gene	j_gene	abundance	v_gene	CDR3aa	CDR3nt
TRBD1	TRBJ2-2	once	TRBV9	CASSVGQGPTGELFF	TGTGCCAGCAGCGTCGGACAGGGCCCCACCGGGGAGCTGTTTTTT
NA	TRBJ1-4	few	TRBV15	CATSRDRPDAKLFF	TGTGCCACCAGCAGAGATCGTCCGGACGCGAAACTGTTTTTT
NA	TRBJ2-2	NA	TRBV10-2	CASSEGAGELFF	TGCGCCAGCAGTGAAGGCGCCGGGGAGCTGTTTTTT
NA	TRBJ1-2	NA	TRBV19	CASSTQSYGYTF	TGTGCCAGTAGTACACAGAGCTATGGCTACACCTTC
NA	TRBJ2-7	NA	TRBV7-3	CASSPNPGWSYEQYF	TGTGCCAGCAGCCCCAACCCGGGGTGGTCCTACGAGCAGTACTTC
NA	TRBJ2-7	few	TRBV10-3	CAISEAAGTYEQYF	TGTGCCATCAGTGAAGCGGCAGGAACTTACGAGCAGTACTTC
NA	TRBJ2-1	NA	TRBV10-3	CAISEEVWRVQAEQFF	TGTGCCATCAGCGAGGAGGTATGGAGGGTACAAGCTGAGCAGTTCTTC
NA	TRBJ2-2	NA	TRBV7-6	CASSRTGTPNTGELFF	TGTGCCAGCAGCCGCACTGGTACCCCGAACACCGGGGAGCTGTTTTTT
NA	TRBJ1-1	few	TRBV14	CASSQGIEAFF	TGTGCCAGCAGCCAAGGGATTGAAGCTTTCTTT
NA	TRBJ2-3	NA	TRBV11-2	CASSSPPGALVPDTQYF	TGTGCCAGCAGCTCGCCCCCGGGGGCGTTGGTCCCAGATACGCAGTATTTT
NA	TRBJ2-3	NA	TRBV10-3	CAISAGGSTDTQYF	TGTGCCATCAGTGCAGGGGGGAGCACAGATACGCAGTATTTT
TRBD1	TRBJ2-7	NA	TRBV15	CATSRGAGGYYEQYF	TGTGCCACCAGCAGAGGGGCAGGGGGCTACTACGAGCAGTACTTC
NA	TRBJ2-3	few	TRBV14	CASSQVGRRSTDTQYF	TGTGCCAGCAGCCAAGTGGGTCGCCGTAGCACAGATACGCAGTATTTT
TRBD2	TRBJ2-1	NA	TRBV19	CASSIQRGGLEQFF	TGTGCCAGTAGTATCCAGCGGGGGGGCCTTGAGCAGTTCTTC
TRBD2	TRBJ2-7	NA	TRBV7-2	CASSFAGGYEQYF	TGTGCCAGCAGCTTTGCGGGAGGATACGAGCAGTACTTC
TRBD1	TRBJ2-3	NA	TRBV29-1	CSVEDRARGTDTQYF	TGCAGCGTTGAGGACAGGGCCAGAGGCACAGATACGCAGTATTTT
NA	TRBJ1-3	NA	TRBV10-3	CAISVAGGNTIYF	TGTGCCATCAGTGTGGCGGGGGGAAACACCATATATTTT
NA	TRBJ2-2	NA	TRBV6-6	CASGREDTGELFF	TGTGCCAGCGGCCGGGAAGACACCGGGGAGCTGTTTTTT
TRBD1	TRBJ2-7	NA	TRBV29-1	CSALTDRAYEQYF	TGCAGCGCTCTCACGGACAGGGCGTACGAGCAGTACTTC
NA	TRBJ2-3	NA	TRBV28	CASSPYPHDHRYF	TGTGCCAGCAGTCCTTACCCCCATGACCACCGGTATTTT
TRBD2	TRBJ2-1	few	TRBV6-4	CASGTSGNNEQFF	TGTGCCAGTGGGACTAGCGGAAACAATGAGCAGTTCTTC
TRBD2	TRBJ2-7	NA	TRBV5-1	CASSLSLAGSSYEQYF	TGCGCCAGCAGCTTGAGCCTAGCGGGAAGCTCCTACGAGCAGTACTTC
TRBD1	TRBJ1-2	NA	TRBV30	CAWRGDRRSYGYTF	TGTGCCTGGAGAGGGGACAGGAGAAGCTATGGCTACACCTTC
NA	TRBJ2-7	NA	TRBV28	CASSLLGAYERYF	TGTGCCAGCAGTTTATTGGGGGCCTACGAGCGGTACTTC
NA	TRBJ2-7	NA	TRBV4-2	CASSQTGYEQYF	TGTGCCAGCAGCCAGACTGGCTACGAGCAGTACTTC
NA	TRBJ2-5	NA	TRBV7-8	CASSANTISGAHQETQYF	TGTGCCAGCAGCGCCAACACAATCTCGGGAGCCCACCAAGAGACCCAGTACTTC
NA	TRBJ2-5	NA	TRBV28	CASSSYPGRETQYF	TGTGCCAGCAGTTCATACCCGGGGAGGGAGACCCAGTACTTC
TRBD2	TRBJ2-5	NA	TRBV7-2	CASSLTSGETQYF	TGTGCCAGCAGCTTGACTAGCGGGGAGACCCAGTACTTC
NA	TRBJ1-1	NA	TRBV18	CASSPQRGATEAFF	TGTGCCAGCTCACCACAACGGGGGGCCACTGAAGCTTTCTTT
TRBD1	TRBJ1-6	NA	TRBV13	CASSQRTGLGNSPLHF	TGTGCCAGCAGCCAACGGACAGGGCTTGGAAATTCACCCCTCCACTTT
NA	TRBJ2-3	NA	TRBV18	CASSPTLPSTDTQYF	TGTGCCAGCTCCCCGACGCTGCCAAGCACAGATACGCAGTATTTT
NA	TRBJ2-7	NA	TRBV7-3	CASAAGPGNYEQYF	TGTGCCAGCGCTGCCGGTCCAGGGAACTACGAGCAGTACTTC
TRBD2	TRBJ2-3	once	TRBV6-1	CASSEVRLLASDTQYF	TGTGCCAGCAGTGAAGTCCGCTTACTAGCGTCAGATACGCAGTATTTT
NA	TRBJ1-2	NA	TRBV20-1	CSAAGTRSYTF	TGCAGTGCTGCCGGGACACGGTCGTACACCTTC
NA	TRBJ1-2	NA	TRBV29-1	CSVETDGFYGYTF	TGCAGCGTTGAGACGGACGGATTCTATGGCTACACCTTC
NA	TRBJ2-3	few	TRBV5-1	CASTGSTDTQYF	TGCGCCAGCACAGGTAGCACAGATACGCAGTATTTT
TRBD1	TRBJ1-4	NA	TRBV18	CASSPRRTGKFATNEKLFF	TGTGCCAGCTCACCAAGACGGACAGGGAAATTCGCAACTAATGAAAAACTGTTTTTT
TRBD1	TRBJ1-3	once	TRBV5-5	CASSARQGLGNTIYF	TGTGCCAGCAGCGCGCGACAGGGTCTTGGAAACACCATATATTTT
TRBD1	TRBJ2-7	NA	TRBV27	CASSPTFRDRGLRNEQYF	TGTGCCAGCAGTCCCACATTCCGGGACAGGGGGCTCAGGAACGAGCAGTACTTC
NA	TRBJ1-2	NA	TRBV2	CASRGRGPRGYTF	TGTGCCAGCAGGGGCAGGGGCCCTCGTGGCTACACCTTC
NA	TRBJ1-2	NA	TRBV10-3	CAISESASGNYGYTF	TGTGCCATCAGTGAATCGGCATCAGGAAACTATGGCTACACCTTC
TRBD1	TRBJ2-5	NA	TRBV5-1	CASSFQTGSRETQYF	TGCGCCAGCAGCTTCCAGACAGGGAGTCGGGAGACCCAGTACTTC
NA	TRBJ2-6	NA	TRBV10-2	CASSELWGANVLTF	TGCGCCAGCAGTGAGTTGTGGGGGGCCAACGTCCTGACTTTC
NA	TRBJ2-4	NA	TRBV18	CASSPPGNKNIQYF	TGTGCCAGCTCACCACCGGGAAACAAAAACATTCAGTACTTC
NA	TRBJ2-3	NA	TRBV27	CASSPHTDTQYF	TGTGCCAGCAGTCCTCACACAGATACGCAGTATTTT
NA	TRBJ1-5	NA	TRBV6-1	CASRPGAYSNQPQHF	TGTGCCAGCCGCCCAGGGGCTTATAGCAATCAGCCCCAGCATTTT
NA	TRBJ1-6	few	TRBV7-9	CASSFAWFNSPLHF	TGTGCCAGCAGCTTTGCGTGGTTCAATTCACCCCTCCACTTT
TRBD2	TRBJ2-7	few	TRBV11-2	CASSAGTSYEQYF	TGTGCCAGCAGCGCCGGGACTAGCTACGAGCAGTACTTC
NA	TRBJ1-2	NA	TRBV7-2	CASSLAAWRQDKRRGYTF	TGTGCCAGCAGCTTAGCCGCTTGGCGGCAAGATAAGAGGAGGGGCTACACCTTC